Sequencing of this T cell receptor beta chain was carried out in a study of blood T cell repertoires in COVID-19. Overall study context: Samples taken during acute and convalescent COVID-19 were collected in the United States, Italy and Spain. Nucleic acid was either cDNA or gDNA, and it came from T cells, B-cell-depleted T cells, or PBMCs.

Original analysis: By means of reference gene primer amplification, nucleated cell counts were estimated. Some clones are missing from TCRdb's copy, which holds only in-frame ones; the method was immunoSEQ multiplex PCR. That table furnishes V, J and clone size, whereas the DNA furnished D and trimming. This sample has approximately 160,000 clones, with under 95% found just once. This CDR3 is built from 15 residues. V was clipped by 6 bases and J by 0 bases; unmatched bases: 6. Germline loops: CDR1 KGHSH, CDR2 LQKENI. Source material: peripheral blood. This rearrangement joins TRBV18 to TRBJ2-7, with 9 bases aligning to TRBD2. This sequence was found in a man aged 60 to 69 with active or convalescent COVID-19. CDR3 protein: CASSPTSGSSYEQYF. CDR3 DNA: TGTGCCAGCTCCCCGACTAGCGGAAGCTCCTACGAGCAGTACTTC.